This T cell receptor (beta chain) was recorded in a study of cytomegalovirus exposure and HLA in healthy donors. Overall study context: Researchers found that about 82% of around 400 genotyped donors fell within the Caucasian-associated ancestry cluster.

Study conclusions and caveats: The study put around 180 TCR beta chains on its list as cytomegalovirus-associated. Later analysis identified 15,000 to 20,000 TCR beta sequences associated with HLA alleles, using a false discovery rate threshold of 0.05.

Regarding this clone: As yet, its antigen is unknown.

This PCR relied on a set of 60 Vbeta primers and 13 Jbeta primers. Data came from immunoSEQ multiplex PCR; TCRdb stores just in-frame clones and leaves some out. The table lists some 200,000 clones. The V gene end was trimmed by 7 bases and the J gene end by 6 bases; junction bases not matched to a gene: 9. This CDR3 region has 13 residues. CDR1 is SQVTM and CDR2 is ANQGSEA in the germline V gene. The TCR was taken from a man aged 25 to 45 in good health and CMV-seronegative. J is TRBJ2-4 and V is TRBV29-1; 7 nucleotides line up with TRBD1. Sequencing was carried out using PBMCs. CDR3 bases: TGCAGCGGGAGCGGACAGGAATTAAACATTCAGTACTTC. Its protein product is CSGSGQELNIQYF.